This T cell receptor (beta chain) was retrieved from a study of PD-1 blockade in classical Hodgkin lymphoma. Study-level results: Baseline diversity resembling that of newly diagnosed patients was seen in complete responders. It was reported that newly diagnosed patients had less baseline TCR diversity than healthy donors.

The time point is: cycle 4 day 1 (C4D1), after less than seven weeks of nivolumab. With no exception, relapse followed autologous stem cell transplantation in all patients, and brentuximab vedotin exposure varied. The authors purified CD4+ T cells from thawed PBMCs by magnetic negative selection. Germline V CDR1 and CDR2: SGHRS, YFSETQ. The CDR3 has 14 amino acids. V lost 2 bases and J lost 4; bases outside the gene matches: 3. Measured with immunoSEQ multiplex PCR; TCRdb has only the in-frame clones, and not every one. The sample records roughly 6,000 clones, around nine tenths being singletons. As regards this clone: Its target is not known.

The V and J genes are TRBV5-1 and TRBJ2-7; 10 bases agree with TRBD2. The material was CD4+ T cells from blood, obtained before the fourth cycle of nivolumab. The receptor was derived from a human donor with classical Hodgkin lymphoma. The CDR3 here is CASSFSGGPYEQYF. CDR3 in DNA: TGCGCCAGCAGCTTTAGCGGGGGGCCTTACGAGCAGTACTTC.